Included here is one T cell receptor beta chain sequence, with context. The data were obtained in a study of blood T cell repertoires in COVID-19. Study context: Whether acute or convalescent, the COVID-19 samples came from the United States, Italy and Spain. Sample material is recorded as cDNA or gDNA derived from T cells, B-cell-depleted T cells, or PBMCs.

Produced via immunoSEQ multiplex PCR; TCRdb's table is partial and in-frame only. This table holds about 50,000 clones, 85% to 95% found once. The specimen was peripheral blood. The clonotype was recovered from a woman of 80 years or more with acute or convalescent COVID-19.

The CDR3 sequence is CASSSTDRPGKLFF. The CDR3 DNA follows: TGTGCCAGCAGTTCTACAGACCGACCGGGGAAGCTGTTTTTT. J is TRBJ2-2 and V is TRBV6-6, with TRBD2 as a possible D gene (5 bases). The germline V gene encodes CDR1 MNHNY and CDR2 SVGAGI (reference sequence). The CDR3 consists of 14 residues. Trimming removed 4 bases at V and 12 bases at J, with 18 bases between.